The 14 T cell receptor beta chains below were found in one sample sequenced in a study of sequential checkpoint blockade in melanoma. The assay was immunoSEQ multiplex PCR, and TCRdb's table has in-frame clones only and misses some. Altogether 15,000 to 20,000 clones are present, more than 65% being singletons, with the ten largest covering around 24%. Specified treatment: randomized to nivolumab then ipilimumab (arm A) or the reverse (arm B). The specimen comprised CD8+ T cells sorted from blood (inferred from file names), sampled from a patient given nivolumab and ipilimumab in sequence. All receptors derive from a human donor with melanoma.

This clone was observed a handful of times. The chain is built from TRBV12-5 and TRBJ1-6, with 9 positions matching TRBD1. Germline assignment: CDR1 LGHNT and CDR2 FRNRAP. The CDR3 has 19 residues. The J segment lost 5 bases and the V segment lost 7 bases, leaving 18 bases of the junction unmatched. Here the CDR3 reads CASALGIGTGTLNNSPLHF. The CDR3 bases are TGTGCTAGTGCCTTGGGTATTGGGACAGGGACTCTAAATAATTCACCCCTCCACTTT. The full variable domain, completed using reference TRBV12-5 and TRBJ1-6, is DARVTQTPRHKVTEMGQEVTMRCQPILGHNTVFWYRQTMMQGLELLAYFRNRAPLDDSGMPKDRFSAEMPDATLATLKIQPSEPRDSAVYFCASALGIGTGTLNNSPLHFGNGTRLTVT.

Only a few counts were recorded for this clone. The V gene is TRBV7-9, the J gene TRBJ2-1; D gene uncertain. V gave up 5 bases and J gave up 6 bases, with 14 bases separating them. Germline V CDR1 and CDR2: SEHNR, FQNEAQ (reference sequence). CDR3 length equals 14 residues. The CDR3: CASSPYEASNEQFF. The CDR3 region has the DNA TGTGCCAGCAGCCCCTATGAAGCAAGCAATGAGCAGTTCTTC. The complete variable domain, with remaining parts taken from reference TRBV7-9 and TRBJ2-1, reads DTGVSQNPRHKITKRGQNVTFRCDPISEHNRLYWYRQTLGQGPEFLTYFQNEAQLEKSRLLSDRFSAERPKGSFSTLEIQRTEQGDSAMYLCASSPYEASNEQFFGPGTRLTVL.

V and J are TRBV29-1 and TRBJ2-3; D might be TRBD1 (6 bases). CDR3 length: 13 amino acids. V was clipped by 4 bases and J by 0 bases, with 8 bases between them. Germline V gives CDR1 SQVTM, CDR2 ANQGSEA. CDR3 DNA sequence: TGCAGCGTTGGTACAGGGAGCACAGATACGCAGTATTTT. It specifies CSVGTGSTDTQYF.

The V and J genes are TRBV6-5 and TRBJ1-5; D call uncertain. Trimming removed 4 bases from V and 9 bases from J, with 13 bases in between. Germline CDR1 MNHEY, CDR2 SVGAGI. The CDR3 totals 13 residues. CDR3 bases: TGTGCCAGCAGTTCCAACCGTTGGCCGCCCCAGCATTTT. Translated: CASSSNRWPPQHF.

This chain joins TRBV7-2 and TRBJ2-1, with D perhaps matching TRBD2 (5 bases). The CDR3 contains 18 residues. Germline assignment: CDR1 SGHTA and CDR2 FQGNSA. Trimming took 2 bases from V and 6 from J, leaving 23 bases between them. The CDR3 region is CASSLRPPSAVEGNEQFF. The CDR3 DNA sequence: TGTGCCAGCAGCTTAAGGCCTCCGTCAGCGGTCGAAGGCAATGAGCAGTTCTTC.

V and J are TRBV6-6 and TRBJ2-7; D perhaps matches TRBD2 (7 bases). This CDR3 is built from 16 residues. The ends were cut back, 0 bases at V and 5 bases at J, with 17 bases in the middle. The V gene's germline CDR1 is MNHNY and CDR2 SVGAGI (reference sequence). As DNA, the CDR3 is TGTGCCAGCAGTTACTCGAGTGGAGGGGGGGCCGACGAGCAGTACTTC. It yields the protein CASSYSSGGGADEQYF.

The chain recombines TRBV13 with TRBJ1-1; the D gene is possibly TRBD1 (5 bases). Between the trimmed V and J ends, which lost 3 bases and 4 bases, there was a span of 15 bases. The germline V gene has CDR1 PRHDT and CDR2 FYEKMQ (reference sequence). The CDR3 is 15 amino acids. DNA for the CDR3: TGTGCCAGCAGCTTGGAACAGGCCCGGAGCACTGAAGCTTTCTTT. Its protein is CASSLEQARSTEAFF.

This chain joins TRBV4-2 and TRBJ1-3, with unresolved D. The germline V gene has CDR1 LGHNA and CDR2 YNFKEQ. The CDR3 consists of 15 residues. Between the trimmed V and J ends, which lost 5 bases and 0 bases, there was a span of 11 bases. The CDR3 is CASSERSSSGNTIYF. CDR3 coding DNA: TGTGCCAGCAGCGAGCGGAGTTCCTCTGGAAACACCATATATTTT.

The table lists this clone with a few counts. The chain has TRBV6-1 and TRBJ2-1; 11 nucleotides line up with TRBD2. V lost 5 bases to trimming and J lost 7 bases; unmatched junction nucleotides: 7. Germline-derived CDR1 and CDR2 are MNHNS and SASEGT. The CDR3 length is 15 residues. The CDR3 sequence is CASSPRTSGLNEQFF. The CDR3 DNA is TGTGCCAGCAGTCCAAGGACTAGCGGGCTAAATGAGCAGTTCTTC.

This sequence joins TRBV7-3 and TRBJ1-5, with 7 bases aligning to TRBD1. V trimming: 2 bases; J trimming: 5 bases; junction bases outside the gene matches: 6. CDR3 length: 15 amino acids. Germline CDR1 and CDR2: SGHTA and FQGTGA. The CDR3 DNA sequence: TGTGCCAGCAGCTTAGAAGGGGGCCTCCATCAGCCCCAGCATTTT. Its protein is CASSLEGGLHQPQHF. The entire variable domain, with the rest obtained from reference TRBV7-3 and TRBJ1-5, is as follows: GAGVSQTPSNKVTEKGKYVELRCDPISGHTALYWYRQSLGQGPEFLIYFQGTGAADDSGLPNDRFFAVRPEGSVSTLKIQRTERGDSAVYLCASSLEGGLHQPQHFGDGTRLSIL.

The rearrangement joins TRBV27 to TRBJ2-5, with D unclear. This CDR3 region has 15 residues. Per the germline V gene, CDR1 is MNHEY and CDR2 is SMNVEV (reference sequence). V shed 3 bases and J shed 2 bases, with 13 bases lying between them. As DNA, the CDR3 is TGTGCCAGCAGTTTTTTTAGTCAGGCTCAAGAGACCCAGTACTTC. Translated, it gives CASSFFSQAQETQYF.

This clone was found a few times. The genes are TRBV7-3 and TRBJ2-3; TRBD2 is a possible D gene (6 bases). The CDR3 totals 16 residues. From germline, CDR1 is SGHTA and CDR2 FQGTGA. V was clipped by 4 bases and J by 2 bases, with 16 bases between them. CDR3 loop: CASSYSSLAVTDTQYF. CDR3 nucleotide sequence: TGTGCCAGCAGCTACAGTTCACTAGCCGTCACAGATACGCAGTATTTT.

The CDR3 coding sequence is TGTGCCAGCAGCTTAGATTATAGCAATCAGCCCCAGCATTTT. This codes for CASSLDYSNQPQHF. This sequence joins TRBV11-3 and TRBJ1-5; D unresolved. The CDR3 is 14 amino acids. From germline, CDR1 is SGHNT and CDR2 YENEEA. With 0 bases removed from V and 0 bases from J, the gap between germline ends came to 3 bases.

In this sample, this clone turned up a few times. The genes are TRBV4-2 and TRBJ1-2; 9 positions agree with TRBD1. The J segment lost 4 bases and the V segment lost 4 bases, leaving 4 bases of the junction unmatched. This CDR3 has 14 amino acids. Germline CDR1 LGHNA, CDR2 YNFKEQ. The CDR3 nucleotides read TGTGCCAGCAGCCCGGGACAGGGCCTCTATGGCTACACCTTC. It yields the protein CASSPGQGLYGYTF.